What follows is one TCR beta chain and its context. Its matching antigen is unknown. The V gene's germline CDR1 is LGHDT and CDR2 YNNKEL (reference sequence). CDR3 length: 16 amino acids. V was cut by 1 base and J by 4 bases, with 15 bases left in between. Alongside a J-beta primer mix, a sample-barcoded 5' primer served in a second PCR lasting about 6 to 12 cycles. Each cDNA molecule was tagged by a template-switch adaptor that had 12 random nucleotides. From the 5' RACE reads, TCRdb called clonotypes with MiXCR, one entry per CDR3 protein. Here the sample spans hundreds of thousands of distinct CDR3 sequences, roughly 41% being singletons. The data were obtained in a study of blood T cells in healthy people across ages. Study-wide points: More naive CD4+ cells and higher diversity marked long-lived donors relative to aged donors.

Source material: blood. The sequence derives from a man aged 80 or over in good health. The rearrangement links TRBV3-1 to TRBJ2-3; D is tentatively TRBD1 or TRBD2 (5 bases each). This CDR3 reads CASSQGDLSLSDTQYF. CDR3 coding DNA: TGTGCCAGCAGCCAAGGGGACCTATCTCTTTCAGATACGCAGTATTTT.